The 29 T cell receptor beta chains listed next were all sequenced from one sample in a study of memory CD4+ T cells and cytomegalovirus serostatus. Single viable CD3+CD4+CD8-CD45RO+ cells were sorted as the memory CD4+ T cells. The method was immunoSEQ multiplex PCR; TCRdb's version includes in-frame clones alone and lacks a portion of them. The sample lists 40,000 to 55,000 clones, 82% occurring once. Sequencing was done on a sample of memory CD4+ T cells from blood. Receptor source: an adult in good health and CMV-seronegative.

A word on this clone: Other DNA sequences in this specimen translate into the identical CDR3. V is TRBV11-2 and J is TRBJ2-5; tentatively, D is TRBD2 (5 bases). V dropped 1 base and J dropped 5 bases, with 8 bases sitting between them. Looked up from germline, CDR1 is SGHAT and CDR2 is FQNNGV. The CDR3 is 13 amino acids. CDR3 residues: CASSLGLAETQYF. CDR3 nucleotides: TGTGCCAGCAGCTTAGGGCTAGCCGAGACCCAGTACTTC.

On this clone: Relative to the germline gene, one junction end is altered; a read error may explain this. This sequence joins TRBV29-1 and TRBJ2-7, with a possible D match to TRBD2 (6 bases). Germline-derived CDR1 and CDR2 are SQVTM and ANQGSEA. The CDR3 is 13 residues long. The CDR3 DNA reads TGCAGCGTTTCTTCAGGGAGGAACTACGTGCAGTACTTC. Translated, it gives CSVSSGRNYVQYF.

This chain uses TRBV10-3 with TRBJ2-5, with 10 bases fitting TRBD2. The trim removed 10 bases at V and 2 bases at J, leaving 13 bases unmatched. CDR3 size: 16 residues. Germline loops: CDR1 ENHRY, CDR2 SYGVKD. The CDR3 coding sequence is TGTGCCACCCGATGGGGTAGCGGGGGGTTACAAGAGACCCAGTACTTC. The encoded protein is CATRWGSGGLQETQYF.

Written as DNA, the CDR3 is TGTGCCAGCAGCCAAGATTTTGACAGACCCAACTATGGCTACACCTTC. It specifies CASSQDFDRPNYGYTF. The genes are TRBV4-2 and TRBJ1-2; D is perhaps TRBD1 (5 bases). V gave up 0 bases and J gave up 2 bases, with 13 bases separating them. The CDR3 consists of 16 residues. Looked up from germline, CDR1 is LGHNA and CDR2 is YNFKEQ.

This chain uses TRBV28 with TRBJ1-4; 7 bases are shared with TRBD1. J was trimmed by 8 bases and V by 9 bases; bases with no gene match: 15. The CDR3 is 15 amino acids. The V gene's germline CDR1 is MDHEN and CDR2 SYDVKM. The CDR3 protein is CASMYEGAIGEKLFF. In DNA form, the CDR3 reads TGTGCCAGTATGTACGAGGGGGCCATAGGGGAAAAACTGTTTTTT.

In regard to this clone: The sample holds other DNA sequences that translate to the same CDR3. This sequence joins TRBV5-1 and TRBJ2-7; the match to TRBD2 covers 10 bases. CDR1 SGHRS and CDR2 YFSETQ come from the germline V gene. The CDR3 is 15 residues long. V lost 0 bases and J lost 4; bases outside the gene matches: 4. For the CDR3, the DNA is TGCGCCAGCAGCTTGGCCGCTAGCGGGGGTTACGAGCAGTACTTC. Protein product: CASSLAASGGYEQYF.

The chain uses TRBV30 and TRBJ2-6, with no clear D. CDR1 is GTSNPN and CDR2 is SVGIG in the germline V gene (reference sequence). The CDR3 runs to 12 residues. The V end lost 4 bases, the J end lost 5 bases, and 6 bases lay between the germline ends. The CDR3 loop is CAWTPRANVLTF. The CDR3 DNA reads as TGTGCCTGGACCCCTAGGGCCAACGTCCTGACTTTC.

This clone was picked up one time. The CDR3 region is CASRPDRANYGYTF. The CDR3 DNA reads TGTGCCAGTAGACCGGACAGAGCTAACTATGGCTACACCTTC. V gene TRBV19 combines with J gene TRBJ1-2, with D tentatively TRBD1 (6 bases). This CDR3 region has 14 residues. V lost 6 bases, J lost 0 bases, and 11 bases lay in between. Germline V gives CDR1 LNHDA, CDR2 SQIVND (reference sequence). Full variable domain (remainder filled in from reference TRBV19 and TRBJ1-2): DGGITQSPKYLFRKEGQNVTLSCEQNLNHDAMYWYRQDPGQGLRLIYYSQIVNDFQKGDIAEGYSVSREKKESFPLTVTSAQKNPTAFYLCASRPDRANYGYTFGSGTRLTVV.

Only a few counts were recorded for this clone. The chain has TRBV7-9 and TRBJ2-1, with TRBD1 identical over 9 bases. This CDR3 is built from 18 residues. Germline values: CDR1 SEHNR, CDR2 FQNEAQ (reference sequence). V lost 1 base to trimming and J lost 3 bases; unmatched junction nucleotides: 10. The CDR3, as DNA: TGTGCCAGCAGCTTAGGATCCCAAGGACAGGGGCGCTACAATGAGCAGTTCTTC. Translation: CASSLGSQGQGRYNEQFF.

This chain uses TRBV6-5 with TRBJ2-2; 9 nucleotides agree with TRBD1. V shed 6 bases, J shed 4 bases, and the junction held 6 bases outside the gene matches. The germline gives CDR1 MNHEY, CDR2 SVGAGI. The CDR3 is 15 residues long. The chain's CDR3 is CASSPQGAGTGELFF. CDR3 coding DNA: TGTGCCAGCAGCCCACAGGGGGCGGGCACCGGGGAGCTGTTTTTT.

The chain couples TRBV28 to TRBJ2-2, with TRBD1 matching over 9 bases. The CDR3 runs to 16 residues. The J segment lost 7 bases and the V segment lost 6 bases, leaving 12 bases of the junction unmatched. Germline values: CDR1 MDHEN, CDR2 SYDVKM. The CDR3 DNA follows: TGTGCCAGCAGGACGACAGGGGGAGGACGCAACGGGGAGCTGTTTTTT. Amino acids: CASRTTGGGRNGELFF.

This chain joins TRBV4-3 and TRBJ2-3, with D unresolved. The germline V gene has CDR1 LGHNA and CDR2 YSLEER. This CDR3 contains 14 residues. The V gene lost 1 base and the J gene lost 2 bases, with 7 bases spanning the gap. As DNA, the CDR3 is TGCGCCAGCAGCCAAGCGGGTTTCACAGATACGCAGTATTTT. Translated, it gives CASSQAGFTDTQYF.

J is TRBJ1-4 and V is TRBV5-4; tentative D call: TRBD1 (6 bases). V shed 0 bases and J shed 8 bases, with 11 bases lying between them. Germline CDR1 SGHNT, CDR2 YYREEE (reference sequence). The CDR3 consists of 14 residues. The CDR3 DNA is TGTGCCAGCAGCTTGGGTCAGGGGCGGGAAAAACTGTTTTTT. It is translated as CASSLGQGREKLFF.

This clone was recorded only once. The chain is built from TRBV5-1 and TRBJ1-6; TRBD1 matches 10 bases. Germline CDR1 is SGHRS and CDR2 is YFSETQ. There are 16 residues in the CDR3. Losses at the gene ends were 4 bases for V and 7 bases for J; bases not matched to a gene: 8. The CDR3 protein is CASSRGTGDGNSPLHF. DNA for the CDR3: TGCGCCAGCAGCCGGGGGACAGGGGACGGCAATTCACCCCTCCACTTT.

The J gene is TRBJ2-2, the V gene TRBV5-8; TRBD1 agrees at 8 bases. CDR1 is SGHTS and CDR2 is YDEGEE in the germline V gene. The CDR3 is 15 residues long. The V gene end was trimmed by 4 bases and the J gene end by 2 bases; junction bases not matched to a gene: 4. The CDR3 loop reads CASSPDRGNTGELFF. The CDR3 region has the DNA TGTGCCAGCAGCCCCGACAGGGGCAACACCGGGGAGCTGTTTTTT.

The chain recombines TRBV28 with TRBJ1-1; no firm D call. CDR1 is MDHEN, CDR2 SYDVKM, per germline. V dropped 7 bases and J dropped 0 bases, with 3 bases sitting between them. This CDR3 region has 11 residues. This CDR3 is CASIMNTEAFF. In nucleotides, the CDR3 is TGTGCCAGCATTATGAACACTGAAGCTTTCTTT.

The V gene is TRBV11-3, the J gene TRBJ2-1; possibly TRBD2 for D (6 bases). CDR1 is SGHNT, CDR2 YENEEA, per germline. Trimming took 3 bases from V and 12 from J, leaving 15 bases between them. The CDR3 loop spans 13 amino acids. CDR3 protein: CASSLGSPGVQFF. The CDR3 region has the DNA TGTGCCAGCAGCTTGGGGTCGCCGGGGGTGCAGTTCTTC.

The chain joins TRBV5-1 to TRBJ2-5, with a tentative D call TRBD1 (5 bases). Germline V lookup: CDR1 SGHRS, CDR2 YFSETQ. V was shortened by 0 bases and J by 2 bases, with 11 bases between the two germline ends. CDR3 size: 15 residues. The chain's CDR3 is CASSLVGSGQETQYF. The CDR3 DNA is TGCGCCAGCAGCTTGGTAGGGTCAGGGCAAGAGACCCAGTACTTC.

CDR3 region: CASSLALNQPQHF. CDR3 sequence (DNA): TGTGCCAGCAGCTTAGCCCTTAATCAGCCCCAGCATTTT. V usage is TRBV11-2 and J usage is TRBJ1-5; D remains unclear. Trimming cost V 1 base and J 4 bases, with 5 bases left between them. The CDR3 spans 13 residues. Germline V gene sequence: CDR1 SGHAT, CDR2 FQNNGV.

In DNA, the CDR3 is TGTGCCAGCGGAGACAGGGTAGACGGGGAGCTGTTTTTT. Protein product: CASGDRVDGELFF. This chain connects TRBV19 to TRBJ2-2; 7 bases map to TRBD1. With 9 bases clipped from V and 7 bases from J, the junction kept 8 bases outside the gene matches. Germline CDR1 LNHDA, CDR2 SQIVND (reference sequence). The CDR3 spans 13 residues. The full variable domain, in which reference TRBV19 and TRBJ2-2 provide the parts outside the CDR3, is DGGITQSPKYLFRKEGQNVTLSCEQNLNHDAMYWYRQDPGQGLRLIYYSQIVNDFQKGDIAEGYSVSREKKESFPLTVTSAQKNPTAFYLCASGDRVDGELFFGEGSRLTVL.

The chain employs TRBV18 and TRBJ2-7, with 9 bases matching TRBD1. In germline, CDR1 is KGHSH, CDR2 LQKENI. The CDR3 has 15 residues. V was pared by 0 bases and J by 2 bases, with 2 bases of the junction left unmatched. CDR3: CASSPPGQGAYEQYF. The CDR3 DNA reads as TGTGCCAGCTCACCACCGGGACAGGGAGCCTACGAGCAGTACTTC.

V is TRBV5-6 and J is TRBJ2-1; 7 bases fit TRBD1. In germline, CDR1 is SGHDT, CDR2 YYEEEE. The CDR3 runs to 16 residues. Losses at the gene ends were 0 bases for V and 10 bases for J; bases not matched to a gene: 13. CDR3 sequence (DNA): TGTGCCAGCAGCTTGGAGATGGGACAGCGATTTGTAGAGCAGTTCTTC. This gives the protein CASSLEMGQRFVEQFF.

CDR3 DNA: TGCGCCAGCAGCTTCGATGGACAGCCCGACTATGGCTACACCTTC. Protein product: CASSFDGQPDYGYTF. The rearrangement uses TRBV5-1 and TRBJ1-2; D may be TRBD1 (6 bases). Germline loops: CDR1 SGHRS, CDR2 YFSETQ. The CDR3 consists of 15 residues. V gave up 2 bases and J gave up 3 bases, with 14 bases separating them.

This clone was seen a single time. The CDR3 is CASSDRGGAADTQYF. The CDR3 nucleotides are TGTGCCAGCAGTGACCGAGGGGGGGCAGCAGATACGCAGTATTTT. The chain couples TRBV2 to TRBJ2-3; a possible D gene is TRBD2 (7 bases). Germline V gene sequence: CDR1 SNHLY, CDR2 FYNNEI. The V and J ends lost 3 bases and 4 bases respectively, with 14 bases between them. CDR3 length equals 15 residues.

The DNA for the CDR3 is TGTGCCAGCAGCTCGCCCCCGGGACAGGCTTTAGCTAACTATGGCTACACCTTC. As protein: CASSSPPGQALANYGYTF. The rearrangement links TRBV5-5 to TRBJ1-2; 8 bases are a match to TRBD1. Looked up from germline, CDR1 is SGHKS and CDR2 is YYEKEE (reference sequence). This CDR3 contains 18 residues. The ends lost 3 bases at V and 0 bases at J; junction bases unmatched: 13.

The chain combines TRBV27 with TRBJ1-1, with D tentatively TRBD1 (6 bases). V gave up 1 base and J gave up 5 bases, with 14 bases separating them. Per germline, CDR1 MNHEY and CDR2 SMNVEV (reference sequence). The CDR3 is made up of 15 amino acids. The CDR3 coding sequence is TGTGCCAGCAGTTTATTTTTTGGGGGCAGAACTGAAGCTTTCTTT. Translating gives CASSLFFGGRTEAFF.

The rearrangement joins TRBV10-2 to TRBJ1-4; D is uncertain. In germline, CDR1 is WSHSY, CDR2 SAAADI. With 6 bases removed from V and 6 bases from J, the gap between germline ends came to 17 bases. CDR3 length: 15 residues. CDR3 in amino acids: CASSTDVRSHEKLFF. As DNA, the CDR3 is TGCGCCAGCAGCACGGACGTACGCTCCCATGAAAAACTGTTTTTT.

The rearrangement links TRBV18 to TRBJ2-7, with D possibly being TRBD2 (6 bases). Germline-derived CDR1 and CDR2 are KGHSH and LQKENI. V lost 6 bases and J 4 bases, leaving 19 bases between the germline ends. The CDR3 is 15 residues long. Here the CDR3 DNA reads TGTGCCAGCTCCCAGAGCAGTCGCGGGGTTTACGAGCAGTACTTC. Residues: CASSQSSRGVYEQYF.

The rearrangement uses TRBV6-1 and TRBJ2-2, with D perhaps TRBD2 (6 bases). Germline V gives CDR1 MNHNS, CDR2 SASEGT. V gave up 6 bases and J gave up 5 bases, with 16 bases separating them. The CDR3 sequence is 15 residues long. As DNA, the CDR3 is TGTGCCAGCAGAGAATCAGGGACTGGAACCGGGGAGCTGTTTTTT. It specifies CASRESGTGTGELFF.